This TCR beta chain was obtained from a study of T cells after yellow fever vaccination (dated by TCRdb to about 2019). Notes on the research overall: The SMART-Seq v4 Ultra Low Input RNA kit was used to prepare libraries from fractions with low cell numbers. To track T-cell clones before and after primary and booster YFV17D yellow fever vaccination, bulk TCR alpha and beta repertoires were sequenced longitudinally. Two healthy male donors, one aged 18 to 30 and one aged 30 to 40 years, made up the cohort. Blood samples were taken at several timepoints before and after primary and secondary immunization, and bulk PBMC replicates and cell subsets were isolated. The study at large found these results: Because only two donors were included in the study, the extent to which the findings can be generalized is limited. After the booster, most clones that had expanded after primary vaccination were detected again (approximately 95% of CD4 and around nine tenths of CD8), suggesting broad maintenance of memory. Because abundant contaminating clonotypes from the bulk population could be contained in FACS-sorted repertoires, computational filtering was required. The secondary T-cell response was found to be weaker but faster than the primary response, with a peak reached on day 5 rather than on day 15. A small fraction of clonotypes appeared in both the CD4 and CD8 compartments, likely as a result of convergent recombination.

There are a few counts of this clonotype. Its specific antigen is unknown. No base qualities exist here, and no much larger clone lies one base off it. TCRdb lists the instrument as Illumina NovaSeq 6000. TCR cDNA was synthesized by 5'RACE template switching, through which a universal primer site and unique molecular identifiers were introduced. Priming of cDNA synthesis was performed from both the TCR alpha and TCR beta constant segments. Two PCR steps were used to amplify libraries, with sample barcodes and sequencing adapters being added in the second step. Sequencing of the libraries was done on either Illumina HiSeq 2500 (2x100 bp) or NovaSeq (2x150 bp). In the paper's pipeline: MIGEC was used to demultiplex reads and collapse the reads into UMI consensus sequences, and MiXCR was used for V(D)J alignment. Using edgeR on replicate PBMC samples, clonotypes were called vaccine-responding if FDR was below 0.01 and the log2 fold change was above 5 up to day 15. Bulk clonotypes were assigned CD4 or CD8 identity according to which sequenced CD4 or CD8 repertoire held them at higher abundance. TCRdb ran its own pipeline on the public reads, namely fastp trimming at Q25 and MiXCR clone calling, and kept in-frame beta chains. CDR3 protein sequences are deduplicated, and each keeps its most common genes and DNA. The V and J calls come from TCRdb's annotation, not from the publication. Recorded for this sample are 150,000 to 200,000 distinct CDR3 sequences; approximately 10% of them occurred a single time. The ten top clones hold roughly 36% of the sample.

The treatment or condition label here, explained by the study, means: live attenuated yellow fever vaccine strain. A standard Ficoll-Paque protocol was used to isolate PBMCs from peripheral blood. Dynabeads CD4 and CD8 positive selection kits were used to isolate the CD4 and CD8 T-cell fractions. TriZol was used to extract RNA from bulk PBMCs, CD4 and CD8 fractions, and dextramer-positive and dextramer-negative fractions. CDR3 length: 12 amino acids, cysteine to phenylalanine. Just CDR3 DNA is preserved here, 36 bases in frame from base 1. CDR1 is given as SGHKS and CDR2 as YYEKEE, both from the germline V gene (reference sequence). The V and J ends are trimmed by 0 bases and 7 bases, leaving 7 bases between them.

The receptor was isolated from a man between 18 and 35 years old who received the YFV17D yellow fever vaccine. The specimen was CD8+ T cells sorted from PBMCs, collected 45 days after the yellow fever booster vaccination. The rearranged segments are TRBV5-5 and TRBJ1-1; confidence is insufficient to name the D gene. The CDR3 here reads CASSLGGLEAFF. The nucleotide sequence is TGTGCCAGCAGCTTGGGAGGGCTTGAAGCTTTCTTT.